This T cell receptor (beta chain) was observed in a study of CD8 T cells in ankylosing spondylitis. Quantitative molecular-barcoded 5'-RACE generated the TCR beta libraries. MiXCR was run by TCRdb on the 5' RACE reads, yielding one entry per CDR3 protein. In the table there are about 130,000 distinct CDR3 sequences, roughly a tenth of which are singletons. Whole-study findings and limits: CD8+ cells made up the disease-linked clones, which were relatively rare in peripheral blood. Typical of ankylosing spondylitis blood, it appeared, was a TCR beta motif of about eight highly homologous variants. Matched synovial fluid from ankylosing spondylitis patients was reported to be enriched for disease-linked clones.

This clonotype has at least ten counts. What it binds is not known. There are 17 residues in the CDR3. V was pared by 5 bases and J by 3 bases, with 14 bases of the junction left unmatched. Germline loops: CDR1 SGHVS, CDR2 FQNEAQ. V usage is TRBV7-8 and J usage is TRBJ2-3; 7 positions match TRBD1. This sequence originates from a male donor with ankylosing spondylitis or in good health (not recorded which). The sample taken for sequencing was blood, either unsorted or a sorted T cell fraction (not recorded which). The CDR3 sequence is CASSPLSTGKYTDTQYF. The CDR3 DNA reads as TGTGCCAGCAGCCCCCTTTCGACAGGGAAATATACAGATACGCAGTATTTT. Variable domain in full (rest from reference TRBV7-8 and TRBJ2-3): GAGVSQSPRYKVAKRGQDVALRCDPISGHVSLFWYQQALGQGPEFLTYFQNEAQLDKSGLPSDRFFAERPEGSVSTLKIQRTQQEDSAVYLCASSPLSTGKYTDTQYFGPGTRLTVL.